Following are 6 T cell receptor beta chains from one sample sequenced in a study of early T cells in non-severe SARS-CoV-2 infection. TCRdb passed the 5' RACE reads through MiXCR, listing each CDR3 protein once. Here the sample spans around 47,000 distinct CDR3 sequences, approximately 10% being singletons. The sequencing sample was made of whole blood. Receptor source: an adult who was a healthcare worker with PCR-confirmed SARS-CoV-2 infection or an uninfected control (not recorded which).

DNA for the CDR3: TGTGCCAGCCTGACAGGGGCTGATTCACCCCTCCACTTT. Translating gives CASLTGADSPLHF. The chain employs TRBV6-1 and TRBJ1-6; TRBD1 agrees at 8 bases. Per germline, CDR1 MNHNS and CDR2 SASEGT. The V gene end was trimmed by 8 bases and the J gene end by 8 bases; junction bases not matched to a gene: 5. The CDR3 contains 13 residues.

This clonotype showed up many times. The rearrangement joins TRBV7-9 to TRBJ1-5; D is unresolved. The CDR3 is made up of 13 amino acids. V lost 2 bases, J lost 7 bases, and 9 bases lay in between. CDR1 and CDR2 (germline): SEHNR, FQNEAQ (reference sequence). CDR3 sequence: CASSLTAVQPQHF. CDR3 sequence (DNA): TGTGCCAGCAGCTTAACAGCGGTCCAGCCCCAGCATTTT.

By sample fraction, this clonotype is medium-sized. V usage is TRBV7-3 and J usage is TRBJ2-5; D remains ambiguous. CDR1 is SGHTA, CDR2 FQGTGA, per germline. This CDR3 spans 14 amino acids. The V gene lost 1 base and the J gene lost 5 bases, with 11 bases spanning the gap. The CDR3 is CASSLNSGLETQYF. The CDR3 bases are TGTGCCAGCAGCTTAAACTCCGGGTTGGAGACCCAGTACTTC.

This clonotype turned up a few times. The CDR3 DNA sequence: TGCAGTGCTTCACAGGGGGCTCAGCCCCAGCATTTT. Its translation is CSASQGAQPQHF. J is TRBJ1-5 and V is TRBV20-1; 9 bases agree with TRBD1. J lost 6 bases, V lost 5 bases, and 2 bases had no gene match. This CDR3 has 12 residues. In germline, CDR1 is DFQATT, CDR2 SNEGSKA (reference sequence).

Concerning this clonotype: At one of its ends the junction is not consistent with the germline gene, which may arise from a read error. The genes are TRBV6-2 or TRBV6-3 and TRBJ2-5; D is possibly TRBD1 (5 bases). CDR3 size: 14 residues. CDR1 MNHEY and CDR2 SVGEGT come from the germline V gene. The CDR3 loop is CPSSYSTAEETQYF. The DNA of the CDR3 is TGTCCCAGCAGTTACTCGACAGCTGAAGAGACCCAGTACTTC.

This clonotype was seen many times. J is TRBJ1-1 and V is TRBV25-1; TRBD1 matches 7 bases. The CDR3 totals 15 residues. CDR1 and CDR2 (germline): MGHDK, SYGVNS. V was pared by 3 bases and J by 4 bases, with 8 bases of the junction left unmatched. The DNA of the CDR3 is TGTGCCAGCAGTGATCGGACAGGTAGTGGCACTGAAGCTTTCTTT. This translates into CASSDRTGSGTEAFF.